These T cell receptor beta chains were read from a single sample in a study of T cells after yellow fever vaccination. TCRdb processed the 5' RACE reads anew with MiXCR; each CDR3 protein has one entry. The table shows tens of thousands of distinct CDR3 sequences, with approximately 7% occurring only once. Sample: CD8+ T cells sorted from PBMCs, taken about 49 days after the first yellow fever vaccination. The receptors originated from a man aged 18-30 years who received the YFV17D yellow fever vaccine. CDR3s include the opening cysteine and the closing phenylalanine or tryptophan. A D gene is named only where the DNA matches it firmly. Size tells how often a clone was seen (once, few, many) or the class of an expanded clone, and some rows leave it out.

clone size: few
V gene: TRBV4-2
J gene: TRBJ1-4
D gene: TRBD1
CDR3 DNA: TGTGCCAGCAGCCAAGATCCGCGGACAGGCAATGAAAAACTGTTTTTT
CDR3 protein: CASSQDPRTGNEKLFF

clone size: many
V gene: TRBV6-1
J gene: TRBJ1-5
D gene: .
CDR3 DNA: TGTGCCAGCAGTGAAGGCGTAGGGCCTCTCAATCAGCCCCAGCATTTT
CDR3 protein: CASSEGVGPLNQPQHF

clone size: many
V gene: TRBV20-1
J gene: TRBJ2-1
D gene: .
CDR3 DNA: TGCAGTGCTAGAGATTACCGGGGGCGGGAATATGAGCAGTTCTTC
CDR3 protein: CSARDYRGREYEQFF

clone size: many
V gene: TRBV6-1
J gene: TRBJ1-1
D gene: .
CDR3 DNA: TGTGCCAGCAGCACGGGGGCGCGGACTGAAGCTTTCTTT
CDR3 protein: CASSTGARTEAFF

clone size: many
V gene: TRBV7-9
J gene: TRBJ1-5
D gene: TRBD1
CDR3 DNA: TGTGCCAGCAGCCAGGGACAGTACAATCAGCCCCAGCATTTT
CDR3 protein: CASSQGQYNQPQHF

clone size: few
V gene: TRBV7-9
J gene: TRBJ2-5
D gene: .
CDR3 DNA: TGTGCCAGCAGCCCGCCGGCGTGGGGGGAGACCCAGTACTTC
CDR3 protein: CASSPPAWGETQYF

clone size: many
V gene: TRBV11-2
J gene: TRBJ1-2
D gene: TRBD1
CDR3 DNA: TGTGCCAGCAGCTTAGATCCCGACAGGGTAATCTATGGCTACACCTTC
CDR3 protein: CASSLDPDRVIYGYTF

clone size: many
V gene: TRBV4-1
J gene: TRBJ2-7
D gene: .
CDR3 DNA: TGCGCCAGCAGCCCCCGGGGTGGCTACGAGCAGTACTTC
CDR3 protein: CASSPRGGYEQYF

clone size: few
V gene: TRBV4-1
J gene: TRBJ2-6
D gene: .
CDR3 DNA: TGCGCCAGCAGCCAGGATCCCAAGGGAGCTGGGGCCAACGTCCTGACTTTC
CDR3 protein: CASSQDPKGAGANVLTF

clone size: .
V gene: TRBV6-5
J gene: TRBJ1-2
D gene: TRBD1
CDR3 DNA: TGTGCCAGCAGCCCGGGACAGTATGGCTACACCTTC
CDR3 protein: CASSPGQYGYTF

clone size: many
V gene: TRBV4-1
J gene: TRBJ2-5
D gene: TRBD1
CDR3 DNA: TGCGCCAGCAGCCAAGAGGAACCAGGGGGAGAGACCCAGTACTTC
CDR3 protein: CASSQEEPGGETQYF

clone size: .
V gene: TRBV7-2
J gene: TRBJ2-5
D gene: .
CDR3 DNA: TGTGCCAGCAGCTTAGGTGGCCGGGATCAAGAGACCCAGTACTTC
CDR3 protein: CASSLGGRDQETQYF

clone size: many
V gene: TRBV4-1
J gene: TRBJ2-7
D gene: .
CDR3 DNA: TGCGCCAGCAGCCAAGATCGTGGGTACGAGCAGTACTTC
CDR3 protein: CASSQDRGYEQYF

clone size: many
V gene: TRBV3-1
J gene: TRBJ2-5
D gene: .
CDR3 DNA: TGTGCCAGCAGCTTCCCTAGCGAGGGCCTACAAGAGACCCAGTACTTC
CDR3 protein: CASSFPSEGLQETQYF

clone size: many
V gene: TRBV5-1
J gene: TRBJ2-2
D gene: .
CDR3 DNA: TGCGCCAGCAGCTTGGCCCTAGCGATTAACACCGGGGAGCTGTTTTTT
CDR3 protein: CASSLALAINTGELFF

clone size: .
V gene: TRBV12-3/TRBV12-4
J gene: TRBJ2-2
D gene: TRBD1
CDR3 DNA: TGTGCCAGCTCGACAGGGGCCACCGGGGAGCTGTTTTTT
CDR3 protein: CASSTGATGELFF

clone size: many
V gene: TRBV7-9
J gene: TRBJ2-2
D gene: .
CDR3 DNA: TGTGCCAGCAGCTTAGACCCATACACCGGGGAGCTGTTTTTT
CDR3 protein: CASSLDPYTGELFF

clone size: many
V gene: TRBV4-2
J gene: TRBJ2-2
D gene: TRBD2
CDR3 DNA: TGTGCCAGCAGCCAAAACAGTGGACTAGCGGACACCGGGGAGCTGTTTTTT
CDR3 protein: CASSQNSGLADTGELFF

clone size: few
V gene: TRBV5-1
J gene: TRBJ1-2
D gene: TRBD1
CDR3 DNA: TGCGCCAGCAGCTACATTCTGGACAGGGGGTATGGCTACACCTTC
CDR3 protein: CASSYILDRGYGYTF

clone size: many
V gene: TRBV7-9
J gene: TRBJ1-1
D gene: .
CDR3 DNA: TGTGCCAGCAGCCCAACAGGGAACACTGAAGCTTTCTTT
CDR3 protein: CASSPTGNTEAFF

clone size: many
V gene: TRBV20-1
J gene: TRBJ1-5
D gene: .
CDR3 DNA: TGCAGTGCTAGGAGGAACGCATGGCCTCAGCCCCAGCATTTT
CDR3 protein: CSARRNAWPQPQHF

clone size: few
V gene: TRBV7-9
J gene: TRBJ2-1
D gene: TRBD1
CDR3 DNA: TGTGCCAGCAGCTTAGCGAGGCGGACAGGGGGCAATGAGCAGTTCTTC
CDR3 protein: CASSLARRTGGNEQFF

clone size: .
V gene: TRBV6-2/TRBV6-3
J gene: TRBJ1-5
D gene: TRBD1
CDR3 DNA: TGTGCCAGCAGTTACCGGACAGGAGATCAGCCCCAGCATTTT
CDR3 protein: CASSYRTGDQPQHF

clone size: few
V gene: TRBV5-6
J gene: TRBJ2-3
D gene: .
CDR3 DNA: TGTGCCAGCAGCTTGGGAGGGGGAAGCACAGATACGCAGTATTTT
CDR3 protein: CASSLGGGSTDTQYF

clone size: many
V gene: TRBV4-2
J gene: TRBJ1-5
D gene: .
CDR3 DNA: TGTGCCAGCAGCCAAGATGTTGGGGGGGTACGACAGCCCCAGCATTTT
CDR3 protein: CASSQDVGGVRQPQHF

clone size: many
V gene: TRBV6-2/TRBV6-3
J gene: TRBJ1-2
D gene: .
CDR3 DNA: TGTGCCAGCACTACGACAGGCGTAAGCTATGGCTACACCTTC
CDR3 protein: CASTTTGVSYGYTF

clone size: many
V gene: TRBV6-2/TRBV6-3
J gene: TRBJ2-3
D gene: .
CDR3 DNA: TGTGCCAGCAGTTACTCCCCTGATACGCAGTATTTT
CDR3 protein: CASSYSPDTQYF

clone size: many
V gene: TRBV7-9
J gene: TRBJ2-5
D gene: TRBD2
CDR3 DNA: TGTGCCAGCAGCTTCTTCGGGGGGGGCCGTGAGACCCAGTACTTC
CDR3 protein: CASSFFGGGRETQYF

clone size: .
V gene: TRBV4-2
J gene: TRBJ2-6
D gene: .
CDR3 DNA: TGTGCCAGCAGCCAACACACAGGGACCGGGGCCAACGTCCTGACTTTC
CDR3 protein: CASSQHTGTGANVLTF

clone size: many
V gene: TRBV5-1
J gene: TRBJ2-7
D gene: .
CDR3 DNA: TGCGCCAGCAGCTTGGGCGTGGGACCCTACGAGCAGTACTTC
CDR3 protein: CASSLGVGPYEQYF

clone size: .
V gene: TRBV12-5
J gene: TRBJ2-2
D gene: TRBD1
CDR3 DNA: TGTGCTAGTGGTTTGGCACAGGGGGGTACCGGGGAGCTGTTTTTT
CDR3 protein: CASGLAQGGTGELFF

clone size: few
V gene: TRBV5-4
J gene: TRBJ2-7
D gene: .
CDR3 DNA: TGTGCCAGCAGCCACACAGGGTTTCTCGAGCAGTACTTC
CDR3 protein: CASSHTGFLEQYF

clone size: many
V gene: TRBV29-1
J gene: TRBJ2-1
D gene: TRBD1
CDR3 DNA: TGCAGCGTGGCCGGGACAGGGGCCTACAATGAGCAGTTCTTC
CDR3 protein: CSVAGTGAYNEQFF

clone size: many
V gene: TRBV5-1
J gene: TRBJ1-2
D gene: .
CDR3 DNA: TGCGCCAGCAGCTCAACCACTACAGTCTATGGCTACACCTTC
CDR3 protein: CASSSTTTVYGYTF

clone size: many
V gene: TRBV5-6
J gene: TRBJ2-5
D gene: .
CDR3 DNA: TGTGCCAGCAGCTTGTGGACCGCAGAGACCCAGTACTTC
CDR3 protein: CASSLWTAETQYF

clone size: many
V gene: TRBV4-1
J gene: TRBJ2-3
D gene: TRBD2
CDR3 DNA: TGCGCCAGCAGCCAAGAGGGACCCGGGACTAGCGGGGTAACTAGCACAGATACGCAGTATTTT
CDR3 protein: CASSQEGPGTSGVTSTDTQYF

clone size: many
V gene: TRBV28
J gene: TRBJ1-1
D gene: .
CDR3 DNA: TGTGCCAGCAGTTTACCCAGAGGCACTGAAGCTTTCTTT
CDR3 protein: CASSLPRGTEAFF

clone size: many
V gene: TRBV27
J gene: TRBJ2-2
D gene: .
CDR3 DNA: TGTGCCAGCAGTTTTAGCCTAGCGAACACCGGGGAGCTGTTTTTT
CDR3 protein: CASSFSLANTGELFF

clone size: many
V gene: TRBV7-2
J gene: TRBJ1-6
D gene: TRBD1
CDR3 DNA: TGTGCCAGCAGCTGGGACAGTCATAATTCACCCCTCCACTTT
CDR3 protein: CASSWDSHNSPLHF

clone size: .
V gene: TRBV7-9
J gene: TRBJ1-2
D gene: TRBD1
CDR3 DNA: TGTGCCAGCAGCTGGGGACAGACTAACTATGGCTACACCTTC
CDR3 protein: CASSWGQTNYGYTF

clone size: many
V gene: TRBV5-6
J gene: TRBJ2-3
D gene: TRBD2
CDR3 DNA: TGTGCCAGCAGCCCGCGGGCACTAGCGGATACGCAGTATTTT
CDR3 protein: CASSPRALADTQYF

clone size: many
V gene: TRBV10-3
J gene: TRBJ2-3
D gene: TRBD2
CDR3 DNA: TGTGCCATAGCAAGCGGGGGGGACACAGATACGCAGTATTTT
CDR3 protein: CAIASGGDTDTQYF

clone size: many
V gene: TRBV11-2
J gene: TRBJ2-5
D gene: .
CDR3 DNA: TGTGCCAGCAGCTTATATGGACCCAGGATCGTAGAGACCCAGTACTTC
CDR3 protein: CASSLYGPRIVETQYF

clone size: many
V gene: TRBV4-2
J gene: TRBJ1-4
D gene: .
CDR3 DNA: TGTGCCAGCAGCCAAGTTCTCAGGACCGACAATGAAAAACTGTTTTTT
CDR3 protein: CASSQVLRTDNEKLFF

clone size: many
V gene: TRBV6-2/TRBV6-3
J gene: TRBJ1-1
D gene: .
CDR3 DNA: TGTGCCAGCAGTTACGGGGAGTTGCCTGAAGCTTTCTTT
CDR3 protein: CASSYGELPEAFF

clone size: few
V gene: TRBV19
J gene: TRBJ2-7
D gene: .
CDR3 DNA: TGTGCCACGACGCCTACGCCAGGGACCTACGAGCAGTACTTC
CDR3 protein: CATTPTPGTYEQYF

clone size: few
V gene: TRBV12-3/TRBV12-4
J gene: TRBJ1-1
D gene: .
CDR3 DNA: TGTGCCAGCAGTTTAGGTATCCGGATTGAAGCTTTCTTT
CDR3 protein: CASSLGIRIEAFF

clone size: many
V gene: TRBV7-8
J gene: TRBJ2-7
D gene: .
CDR3 DNA: TGTGCCAGCCGCGGCCCAATAGGGGAGCAGTACTTC
CDR3 protein: CASRGPIGEQYF

clone size: many
V gene: TRBV5-5
J gene: TRBJ1-5
D gene: TRBD1
CDR3 DNA: TGTGCCAGCAGCGCAGGGGGCGGGAATCAGCCCCAGCATTTT
CDR3 protein: CASSAGGGNQPQHF

clone size: .
V gene: TRBV12-3/TRBV12-4
J gene: TRBJ2-3
D gene: .
CDR3 DNA: TGTGCCAGCAGTTTTGAGGGGGGCGGCACAGATACGCAGTATTTT
CDR3 protein: CASSFEGGGTDTQYF

clone size: .
V gene: TRBV4-3
J gene: TRBJ1-4
D gene: .
CDR3 DNA: TGCGCCAGCAGCCAAAGTAGGCCCCTCATGCATGAAAAACTGTTTTTT
CDR3 protein: CASSQSRPLMHEKLFF

clone size: many
V gene: TRBV28
J gene: TRBJ2-6
D gene: TRBD1
CDR3 DNA: TGTGCCAGCAGTTTAGGGGACAGGGAGACCAACGTCCTGACTTTC
CDR3 protein: CASSLGDRETNVLTF

clone size: few
V gene: TRBV10-3
J gene: TRBJ1-6
D gene: TRBD1
CDR3 DNA: TGTGCCATCAGTGAGAGAGGACAGGGGGGCTCACCCCTCCACTTT
CDR3 protein: CAISERGQGGSPLHF